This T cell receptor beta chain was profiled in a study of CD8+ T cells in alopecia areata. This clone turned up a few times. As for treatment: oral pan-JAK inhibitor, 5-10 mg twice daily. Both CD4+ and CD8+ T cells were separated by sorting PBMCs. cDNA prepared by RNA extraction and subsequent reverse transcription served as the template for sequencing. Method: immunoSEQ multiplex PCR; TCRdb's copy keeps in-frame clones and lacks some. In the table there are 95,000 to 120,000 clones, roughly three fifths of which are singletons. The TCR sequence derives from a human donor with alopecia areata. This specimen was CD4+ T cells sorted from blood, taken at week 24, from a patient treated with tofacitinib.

The CDR3 nucleotides read TGCAGGGGATTTAACAATGAGCAGTTCTTC. Its translation: CRGFNNEQFF. This sequence joins TRBV29-1 and TRBJ2-1; D uncertain. Germline-derived CDR1 and CDR2 are SQVTM and ANQGSEA. The CDR3 extends over 10 amino acids.